The 3 T cell receptor beta chains below were found in one sample sequenced in a study of identical twins. Via MiXCR, TCRdb re-called the 5' RACE reads, giving one row per CDR3 protein. The sample consists of 450,000 to 650,000 distinct CDR3 sequences, 13% to 15% of them appearing once. These data were likewise used in another study, on yellow fever vaccine responses in identical twins.

Sequenced: CD4+ T cells sorted from blood. The source is a woman under 30 in good health.

In its sample, this clonotype was seen a few times. The chain couples TRBV9 to TRBJ2-5; 7 nucleotides agree with TRBD2. The J segment lost 5 bases and the V segment lost 0 bases, leaving 4 bases of the junction unmatched. Germline V CDR1 and CDR2: SGDLS, YYNGEE. This CDR3 is built from 14 residues. The CDR3 nucleotides are TGTGCCAGCAGCGTAGGAGCGGGAAGGGAGACCCAGTACTTC. It codes for CASSVGAGRETQYF.

At least ten counts were recorded for this clonotype. The chain employs TRBV3-1 and TRBJ2-5; no reliable D call. CDR3 length: 11 residues. V lost 3 bases, J lost 4 bases, and 3 bases lay in between. CDR1 is LGHDT and CDR2 is YNNKEL in the germline V gene (reference sequence). The DNA of the CDR3 is TGTGCCAGCAGCCAGTCAGAGACCCAGTACTTC. Encoded protein: CASSQSETQYF.

The chain uses TRBV7-9 and TRBJ2-4; TRBD1 matches at 8 bases. J was trimmed by 0 bases and V by 5 bases; bases with no gene match: 9. The germline CDR1 and CDR2 sequences are SEHNR and FQNEAQ (reference sequence). CDR3 length: 17 amino acids. CDR3 nucleotides: TGTGCCAGCAGCCGCAAGGGACAGGCACTAGCCAAAAACATTCAGTACTTC. Translation: CASSRKGQALAKNIQYF.